The 19 T cell receptor beta chains below all came from one sample that was sequenced in a study of blood T cell repertoires in COVID-19. TCRdb keeps only in-frame clones here, not all; method: immunoSEQ multiplex PCR. The sample includes about 33,000 clones, around nine tenths of them seen just once. Sequencing was performed on peripheral blood. The receptors were gathered from a human donor in a cohort sampled during active COVID-19.

The genes are TRBV23-1 and TRBJ1-2; no reliable D call. TRBV23-1 is sorted into the ORF group, with uncertain function. The V and J ends lost 11 bases and 2 bases respectively, with 21 bases between them. This CDR3 spans 15 amino acids. CDR3 bases: TGCGCCGAGAGAAATCACTACACCGAAAACTATGGCTACACCTTC. Translating it yields CAERNHYTENYGYTF.

The chain combines TRBV18 with TRBJ2-1, with 9 bases identical to TRBD2. Per the germline V gene, CDR1 is KGHSH and CDR2 is LQKENI. V was pared by 4 bases and J by 5 bases, with 18 bases of the junction left unmatched. The CDR3 runs to 19 residues. In nucleotides, the CDR3 is TGTGCCAGCTCACGGGATCATCCGGGTCTAGCGGGGACTAACAATGAGCAGTTCTTC. Translating it yields CASSRDHPGLAGTNNEQFF.

J is TRBJ2-3 and V is TRBV28; possible D gene TRBD2, 6 bases. Germline V gene lookup returns CDR1 MDHEN and CDR2 SYDVKM. Trimming took 4 bases from V and 4 from J, leaving 15 bases between them. The CDR3 consists of 15 residues. DNA for the CDR3: TGTGCCAGCAGTTATCGGTCGGGAGCCGCAGATACGCAGTATTTT. Translation: CASSYRSGAADTQYF.

In DNA form, the CDR3 reads TGTGCCACCAGCACACCACAGGGGGCGAGCACTGAAGCTTTCTTT. Its protein is CATSTPQGASTEAFF. The chain combines TRBV15 with TRBJ1-1, with 9 nucleotides matching TRBD1. The V and J ends lost 4 bases and 4 bases, in that order; junction bases with no gene match: 7. The CDR3 has 15 residues. The germline gives CDR1 LNHNV, CDR2 YYDKDF (reference sequence).

The CDR3 DNA reads as TGTGCCAGCAGCGATAGACAAGGAGGTATTTTAAACACTGAAGCTTTCTTT. This gives the protein CASSDRQGGILNTEAFF. The J gene is TRBJ1-1, the V gene TRBV9; D is ambiguous. In germline, CDR1 is SGDLS, CDR2 YYNGEE. The CDR3 is 17 amino acids. Trimming took 3 bases from V and 2 from J, leaving 20 bases between them.

The chain recombines TRBV7-6 with TRBJ2-7, with a possible D match to TRBD2 (7 bases). The V end was cut by 2 bases, the J end by 1 base, with 12 bases between. Germline assignment: CDR1 SGHVS and CDR2 FNYEAQ. The CDR3 loop spans 15 amino acids. The CDR3 loop is CASSLSAGQSYEQYF. As DNA, the CDR3 is TGTGCCAGCAGCTTATCAGCGGGACAATCCTACGAGCAGTACTTC.

The CDR3 region has the DNA TGTGCCAGCTCACCACCGGGACAGGGGGCTCCAAACTATGGCTACACCTTC. It is translated as CASSPPGQGAPNYGYTF. The chain has TRBV18 and TRBJ1-2, with 12 bases that match TRBD1. Unmatched junction bases numbered 4, after V lost 0 bases and J lost 2 bases. The CDR3 covers 17 residues. Germline V lookup: CDR1 KGHSH, CDR2 LQKENI.

This chain links TRBV7-8 with TRBJ1-6; D is unclear. The CDR3 spans 12 residues. The germline V gene encodes CDR1 SGHVS and CDR2 FQNEAQ. Trimming removed 5 bases from V and 9 bases from J, with 8 bases in between. In DNA form, the CDR3 reads TGTGCCAGCAGCCCTGACTCTTCACCCCTCCACTTT. This encodes CASSPDSSPLHF.

The V gene is TRBV28, the J gene TRBJ1-2, with 8 nucleotides matching TRBD1. CDR1 MDHEN and CDR2 SYDVKM come from the germline V gene. CDR3 length equals 14 residues. J lost 8 bases, V lost 2 bases, and 7 bases had no gene match. CDR3 amino acids: CASSLGTGGKGYTF. The CDR3 DNA sequence: TGTGCCAGCAGTTTAGGGACAGGCGGCAAAGGCTACACCTTC.

This rearrangement joins TRBV5-6 to TRBJ1-2; 7 bases are shared with TRBD1. Germline V gives CDR1 SGHDT, CDR2 YYEEEE. The CDR3 loop spans 18 amino acids. The V and J ends lost 0 bases and 3 bases, in that order; junction bases with no gene match: 14. CDR3 residues: CASSLVSFLGDSYYGYTF. The DNA of the CDR3 is TGTGCCAGCAGCTTGGTATCTTTTTTAGGGGACAGCTACTATGGCTACACCTTC.

V usage is TRBV5-4 and J usage is TRBJ2-7; D possibly corresponds to TRBD1 (6 bases). This CDR3 region has 13 residues. Trimming pared 2 bases from V and 6 bases from J, leaving 12 bases between. The germline V gene encodes CDR1 SGHNT and CDR2 YYREEE (reference sequence). The CDR3 sequence is CASSFWGPGEQYF. The CDR3 DNA sequence: TGTGCCAGCAGCTTTTGGGGGCCGGGCGAGCAGTACTTC. Full variable domain (remainder filled in from reference TRBV5-4 and TRBJ2-7): ETGVTQSPTHLIKTRGQQVTLRCSSQSGHNTVSWYQQALGQGPQFIFQYYREEENGRGNFPPRFSGLQFPNYSSELNVNALELDDSALYLCASSFWGPGEQYFGPGTRLTVT.

This clone qualifies as large. This chain joins TRBV28 and TRBJ2-7, with TRBD2 as a possible D gene (6 bases). Germline V lookup: CDR1 MDHEN, CDR2 SYDVKM. The CDR3 length is 14 residues. The V end lost 11 bases, the J end lost 2 bases, and 19 bases lay between the germline ends. The CDR3, as DNA: TGTGCCGTGAGTCGGGACTCCAATGCCTACGAGCAGTACTTC. It specifies CAVSRDSNAYEQYF.

This clone was seen once. The chain has TRBV14 and TRBJ2-7; D is unclear. The germline gives CDR1 SGHDN, CDR2 FVKESK. V lost 4 bases, J lost 2 bases, and 6 bases lay in between. This CDR3 has 12 amino acids. CDR3 in amino acids: CASSPDTYEQYF. DNA for the CDR3: TGTGCCAGCAGCCCTGACACCTACGAGCAGTACTTC.

This rearrangement joins TRBV27 to TRBJ1-1; D call uncertain. This CDR3 contains 14 residues. CDR1 is MNHEY, CDR2 SMNVEV, per germline (reference sequence). Trimming removed 6 bases at V and 1 base at J, with 12 bases between. In DNA form, the CDR3 reads TGTGCCAGCAGAGTTAATCGGGGGAACACTGAAGCTTTCTTT. It specifies CASRVNRGNTEAFF.

Only one count was recorded for this clone. V gene TRBV6-6 combines with J gene TRBJ1-3, with TRBD1 identical over 7 bases. The CDR3 has 16 amino acids. CDR1 and CDR2 (germline): MNHNY, SVGAGI (reference sequence). Germline trimming cut 3 bases from V and 3 bases from J; bases unmatched to any gene: 8. Here the CDR3 DNA reads TGTGCCAGCAGTTATTATGGACAGGCGGGTGGAAACACCATATATTTT. It translates to CASSYYGQAGGNTIYF.

The chain has TRBV7-2 and TRBJ1-1, with D possibly TRBD1 on 6 matching bases. The germline V gene has CDR1 SGHTA and CDR2 FQGNSA. The CDR3 sequence is 15 residues long. The V gene lost 8 bases and the J gene lost 2 bases, with 18 bases spanning the gap. CDR3 sequence (DNA): TGTGCCAGCTCCCGGGGGGGGGCCGCCAACACTGAAGCTTTCTTT. Amino acid sequence: CASSRGGAANTEAFF. Supplemented by reference TRBV7-2 and TRBJ1-1, the full variable domain reads GAGVSQSPSNKVTEKGKDVELRCDPISGHTALYWYRQSLGQGLEFLIYFQGNSAPDKSGLPSDRFSAERTGGSVSTLTIQRTQQEDSAVYLCASSRGGAANTEAFFGQGTRLTVV.

This clone was found a few times. For the CDR3, the DNA is TGCGCCAGCAGCTTGGGGCAGGCCGAGCAGTACTTC. It specifies CASSLGQAEQYF. The rearrangement uses TRBV5-1 and TRBJ2-7; D is ambiguous. Germline values: CDR1 SGHRS, CDR2 YFSETQ. The CDR3 runs to 12 residues. V lost 0 bases and J lost 6, with 7 bases in between. The full variable domain, rest sourced from reference TRBV5-1 and TRBJ2-7, is KAGVTQTPRYLIKTRGQQVTLSCSPISGHRSVSWYQQTPGQGLQFLFEYFSETQRNKGNFPGRFSGRQFSNSRSEMNVSTLELGDSALYLCASSLGQAEQYFGPGTRLTVT.

The chain is built from TRBV10-3 and TRBJ2-3; 9 bases are shared with TRBD2. Germline CDR1 reads ENHRY; CDR2 reads SYGVKD. CDR3 length: 14 residues. The V and J ends lost 4 bases and 2 bases, in that order; junction bases with no gene match: 1. CDR3 residues: CAISGLAVTDTQYF. The CDR3 coding sequence is TGTGCCATCAGTGGACTAGCGGTCACAGATACGCAGTATTTT.

The chain is built from TRBV5-1 and TRBJ2-6; D unresolved. The germline V and J ends were trimmed by 1 base and 0 bases, with 5 bases remaining between them. CDR1 and CDR2 (germline): SGHRS, YFSETQ. This CDR3 comprises 15 residues. The CDR3 DNA reads TGCGCCAGCAGCTTGAGGAGCTCTGGGGCCAACGTCCTGACTTTC. Translating gives CASSLRSSGANVLTF.